The T cell receptor (beta chain) described here comes from a study of blood T cell repertoires in COVID-19. Study-wide background: The United States, Italy and Spain were the sources of the acute and convalescent COVID-19 samples. The cDNA or gDNA used as material had been derived from T cells, B-cell-depleted T cells, or PBMCs.

Sequencing used immunoSEQ multiplex PCR; TCRdb keeps in-frame clones, though not all of them. There are 250,000 to 300,000 clones in the sample; 75% to 90% occur only once, and about 3% lies in the top ten. The V gene lost 6 bases and the J gene lost 6 bases, with 15 bases spanning the gap. The CDR3 runs to 13 residues. Per the germline V gene, CDR1 is SGHRS and CDR2 is YFSETQ. This receptor was taken from a woman between 25 and 40 years old with active or convalescent COVID-19. The chain has TRBV5-1 and TRBJ1-1, with TRBD1 as a possible D gene (5 bases). The sequenced sample consisted of peripheral blood. Here the CDR3 reads CASKGKGSPEAFF. The CDR3 DNA follows: TGCGCCAGCAAGGGGAAGGGGTCCCCTGAAGCTTTCTTT.